The TCR beta chain under discussion was sequenced for a study of blood T cell repertoires in COVID-19. About the study: COVID-19 samples from acute and convalescent phases originated in the United States, Italy and Spain. Sample material is recorded as cDNA or gDNA derived from T cells, B-cell-depleted T cells, or PBMCs.

Source study methods: The assay estimated nucleated cells by amplifying reference gene primers. Sequenced by immunoSEQ multiplex PCR; TCRdb stores in-frame clones only, minus some. The V and J calls and clone size were taken over from that table, and D and trimming were inferred from the DNA. The sample has approximately 30,000 clones; 85% to 90% are singletons. This CDR3 contains 15 residues. Germline V gene lookup returns CDR1 LGHDT and CDR2 YNNKEL (reference sequence). Trimming cost V 4 bases and J 7 bases; bases outside gene matches: 10. Sequencing was done on a sample of peripheral blood. The receptor was derived from a human donor in a cohort sampled during active COVID-19. The chain employs TRBV3-1 (or the pseudogene TRBV3-2) and TRBJ1-2, with TRBD1 identical over 9 bases. This CDR3 is CASSRQQGASGGYTF. CDR3 nucleotides: TGTGCCAGCAGCCGACAACAGGGGGCCAGCGGTGGCTACACCTTC.